This T cell receptor (beta chain) emerged from a study of blood T cell repertoires in COVID-19. Background on the study: From T cells, B-cell-depleted T cells, or PBMCs came the material, which was cDNA or gDNA.

The CDR3 contains 15 residues. Germline V gene data show CDR1 as SGHTA and CDR2 as FQGNSA. After removal of 1 base from V and 7 bases from J, the junction contained 3 bases not matched to a gene. This clone appeared a few times. Self-reported history from a screening survey and questionnaire set each donor's cohort. Some clones are missing from TCRdb's copy, which holds only in-frame ones; the method was immunoSEQ multiplex PCR. The sample carries around 140,000 clones, 80% to 90% recorded once. Sequencing used PBMCs or T cells enriched from blood (not recorded which). This chain uses TRBV7-2 with TRBJ2-1; the match to TRBD2 covers 11 bases. The receptor's source is a man aged 50-59 years who had recovered from COVID-19. CDR3: CASSLGGLAVNEQFF. CDR3 coding DNA: TGTGCCAGCAGCTTAGGGGGACTAGCGGTAAATGAGCAGTTCTTC.